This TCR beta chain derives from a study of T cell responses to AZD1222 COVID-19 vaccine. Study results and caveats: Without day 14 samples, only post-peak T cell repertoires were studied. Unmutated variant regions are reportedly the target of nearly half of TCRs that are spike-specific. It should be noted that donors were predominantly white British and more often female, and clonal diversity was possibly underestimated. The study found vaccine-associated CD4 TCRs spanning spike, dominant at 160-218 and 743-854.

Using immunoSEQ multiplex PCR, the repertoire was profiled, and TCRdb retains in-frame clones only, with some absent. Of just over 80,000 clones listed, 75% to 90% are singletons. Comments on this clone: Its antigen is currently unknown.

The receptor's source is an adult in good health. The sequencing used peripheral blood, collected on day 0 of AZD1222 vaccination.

The CDR3 nucleotides read TGTGCCAGCAGTTCTAACAGGGGATTGGGCTACACCTTC. Encoded protein: CASSSNRGLGYTF. V and J are TRBV27 and TRBJ1-2; 7 bases line up with TRBD1. Unmatched junction bases numbered 7, after V lost 4 bases and J lost 8 bases. Germline lookup yields CDR1 MNHEY and CDR2 SMNVEV (reference sequence). The CDR3 totals 13 residues.